The present T cell receptor beta chain was sequenced within a study of OX40 agonist ivuxolimab in advanced cancers. Study as a whole: Intravenous ivuxolimab was administered to patients every 2 weeks at 0.01 to 10 mg/kg.

A word on this clone: Its antigen is currently unknown.

Per germline, CDR1 MGHRA and CDR2 YSYEKL. This CDR3 comprises 17 residues. With V trimmed by 0 bases and J by 12 bases, 17 bases remained unmatched. Assay: immunoSEQ multiplex PCR; the TCRdb copy retains only in-frame clones and omits some. Here the sample spans tens of thousands of clones, roughly 82% being singletons. The study's findings and limits: At 0.1 to 3.0 mg/kg, CD4+ and CD8+ blood T cells expanded clonally by week 6.

The TCR was taken from an adult with an advanced solid tumor such as melanoma, head and neck, liver or kidney cancer. This specimen was CD4+ or CD8+ T cells sorted from blood, taken in a trial of the OX40 agonist ivuxolimab. This chain uses TRBV4-1 with TRBJ1-5; 7 nucleotides line up with TRBD1. CDR3 loop: CASSQDQGGGPSSLQHF. The CDR3 nucleotides are TGCGCCAGCAGCCAAGATCAAGGAGGGGGCCCGTCTTCGCTCCAGCATTTT.